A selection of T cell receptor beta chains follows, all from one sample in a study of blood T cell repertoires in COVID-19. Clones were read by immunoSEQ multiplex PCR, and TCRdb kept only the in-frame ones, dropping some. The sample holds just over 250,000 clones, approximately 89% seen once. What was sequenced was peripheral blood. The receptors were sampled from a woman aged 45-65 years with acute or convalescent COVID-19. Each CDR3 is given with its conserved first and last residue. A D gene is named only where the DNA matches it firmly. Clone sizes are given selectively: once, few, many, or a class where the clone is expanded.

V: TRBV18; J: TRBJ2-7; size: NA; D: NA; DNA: TGTGCCAGCTCAGCTACGAGGGACGAGCAGTACTTC; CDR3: CASSATRDEQYF
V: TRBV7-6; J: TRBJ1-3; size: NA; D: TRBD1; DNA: TGTGCCAGCAGCTCTGGACAGGGACGGAGAAACACCATATATTTT; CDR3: CASSSGQGRRNTIYF
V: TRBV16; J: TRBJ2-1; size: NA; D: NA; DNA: TGTGCCAGCAGCCTCGCGGAACAGGGAAAGTTCTTC; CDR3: CASSLAEQGKFF
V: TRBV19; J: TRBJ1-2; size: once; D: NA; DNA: TGTGCCAGTAGTATAGGGGGCGGAGATGGCTACACCTTC; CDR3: CASSIGGGDGYTF
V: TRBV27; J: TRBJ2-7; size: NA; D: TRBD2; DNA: TGTGCCAGCAAGGGCGGGAGTTTGTACGAGCAGTACTTC; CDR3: CASKGGSLYEQYF
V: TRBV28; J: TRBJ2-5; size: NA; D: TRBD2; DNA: TGTGCCAGCAGTCTGGGGGGGGACGGAGTAGAGACCCAGTACTTC; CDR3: CASSLGGDGVETQYF
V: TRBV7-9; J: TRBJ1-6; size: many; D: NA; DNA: TGTGCCAGCAGCTCCCACGAGAGCTCCTATAATTCACCCCTCCACTTT; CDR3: CASSSHESSYNSPLHF
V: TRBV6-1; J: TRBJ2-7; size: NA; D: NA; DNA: TGTGCCAGCAGTGAAGACTTGCTAGTGGTTGTGGATAGCGAGCAGTACTTC; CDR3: CASSEDLLVVVDSEQYF
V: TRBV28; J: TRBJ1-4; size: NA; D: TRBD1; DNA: TGTGCCAGCAGTTTAAACAGGGGGATTAATGAAAAACTGTTTTTT; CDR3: CASSLNRGINEKLFF
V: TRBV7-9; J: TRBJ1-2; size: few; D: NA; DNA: TGTGCCAGCAGCTTAGGGGGCATAGGCTATGGCTACACCTTC; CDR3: CASSLGGIGYGYTF
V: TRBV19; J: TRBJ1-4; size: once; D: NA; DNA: TGTGCCAGTAGTACCTTAGGAGTGATAGGTGAAAAACTGTTTTTT; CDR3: CASSTLGVIGEKLFF
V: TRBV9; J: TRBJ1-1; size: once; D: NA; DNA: TGTGCCAGCAGCCTGTATTCTGGGCGCACTGAAGCTTTCTTT; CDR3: CASSLYSGRTEAFF
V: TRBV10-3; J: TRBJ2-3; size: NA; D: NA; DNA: TGTGCCATCAGTGAGAGCGGGAGCACAGATACGCAGTATTTT; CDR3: CAISESGSTDTQYF
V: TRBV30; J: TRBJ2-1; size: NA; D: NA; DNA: TGTGCCTGGACGGACACGTCAGGGGTATATGAGCAGTTCTTC; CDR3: CAWTDTSGVYEQFF
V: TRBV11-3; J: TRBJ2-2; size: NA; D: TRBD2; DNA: TGTGCCAGCAGCCCCGGGTGGCTAGCGGAAAACACCGGGGAGCTGTTTTTT; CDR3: CASSPGWLAENTGELFF
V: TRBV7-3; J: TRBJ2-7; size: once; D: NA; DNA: TGTGCCAGCAGCTTTACCAGGGCCCCCTCCTACGAGCAGTACTTC; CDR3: CASSFTRAPSYEQYF
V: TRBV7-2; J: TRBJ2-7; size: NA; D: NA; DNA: TGTGCCAGCAGCTTAGCCCCTCGGGAGAGCTACGAGCAGTACTTC; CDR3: CASSLAPRESYEQYF
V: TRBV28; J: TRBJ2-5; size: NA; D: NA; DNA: TGTGCCAGCAGTTCACGGACGGGGTTTCAGGGGTATGCCCAGTACTTC; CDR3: CASSSRTGFQGYAQYF
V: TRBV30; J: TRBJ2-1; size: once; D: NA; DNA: TGTGCCTGGAGTGTATTCAGGCTGCCCTACAATGAGCAGTTCTTC; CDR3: CAWSVFRLPYNEQFF
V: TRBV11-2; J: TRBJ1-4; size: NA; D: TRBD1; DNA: TGTGCCAGCACCCGTCAACAGGGGACTAATGAAAAACTGTTTTTT; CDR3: CASTRQQGTNEKLFF
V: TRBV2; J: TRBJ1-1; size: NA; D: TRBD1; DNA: TGTGCCAGCAGGAACAGGGGCGCGAGCACTGAAGCTTTCTTT; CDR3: CASRNRGASTEAFF
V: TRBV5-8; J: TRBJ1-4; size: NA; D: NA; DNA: TGTGCCAGCCAGACAGTCGAAAAACTGTTTTTT; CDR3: CASQTVEKLFF
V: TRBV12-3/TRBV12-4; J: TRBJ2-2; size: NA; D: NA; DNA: TGTGCCAGCAGTTCAACCGGGGAGCTGTTTTTT; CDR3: CASSSTGELFF
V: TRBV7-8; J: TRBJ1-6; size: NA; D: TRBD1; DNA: TGTGCCAGCAGCTCAAGGGGGCGGGTTAATAATTCACCCCTCCACTTT; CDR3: CASSSRGRVNNSPLHF
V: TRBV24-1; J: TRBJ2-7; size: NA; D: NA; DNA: TGTGCCACCAGTGAAGGAACGGGACTCGGGGAGCAGTACTTC; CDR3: CATSEGTGLGEQYF
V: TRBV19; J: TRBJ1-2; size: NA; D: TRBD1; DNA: TGTGCCAGTACAAAGGCAGGGGGGAATCGATATGGCTACACCTTC; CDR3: CASTKAGGNRYGYTF
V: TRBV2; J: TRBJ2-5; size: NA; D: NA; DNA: TGTGCCAGCTTTCCGGGACTGGAAGAGACCCAGTACTTC; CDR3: CASFPGLEETQYF
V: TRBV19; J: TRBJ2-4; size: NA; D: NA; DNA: TGTGCCAGTAGTTCGTGGACGGGGGAGGCCAAAAACATTCAGTACTTC; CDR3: CASSSWTGEAKNIQYF
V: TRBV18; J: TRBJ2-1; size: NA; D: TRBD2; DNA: TGTGCCAGCTCGCTAGCGGGAGGTGAGCAGTTCTTC; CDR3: CASSLAGGEQFF